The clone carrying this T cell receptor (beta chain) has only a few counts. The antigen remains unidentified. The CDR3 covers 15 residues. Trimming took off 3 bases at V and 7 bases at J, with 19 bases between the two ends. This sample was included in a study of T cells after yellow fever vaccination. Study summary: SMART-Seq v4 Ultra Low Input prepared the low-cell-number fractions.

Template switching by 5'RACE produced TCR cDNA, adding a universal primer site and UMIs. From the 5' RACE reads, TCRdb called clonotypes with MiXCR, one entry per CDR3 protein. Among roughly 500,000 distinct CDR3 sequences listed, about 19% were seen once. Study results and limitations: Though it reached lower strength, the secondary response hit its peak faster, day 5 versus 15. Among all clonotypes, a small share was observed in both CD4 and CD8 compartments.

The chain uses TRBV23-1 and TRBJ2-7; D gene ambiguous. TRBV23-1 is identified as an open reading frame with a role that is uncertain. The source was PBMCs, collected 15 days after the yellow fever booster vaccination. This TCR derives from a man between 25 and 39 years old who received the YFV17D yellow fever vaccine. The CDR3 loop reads CASSQTTHYQVEQYF. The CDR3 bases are TGCGCCAGCAGTCAGACCACTCACTATCAGGTAGAGCAGTACTTC.